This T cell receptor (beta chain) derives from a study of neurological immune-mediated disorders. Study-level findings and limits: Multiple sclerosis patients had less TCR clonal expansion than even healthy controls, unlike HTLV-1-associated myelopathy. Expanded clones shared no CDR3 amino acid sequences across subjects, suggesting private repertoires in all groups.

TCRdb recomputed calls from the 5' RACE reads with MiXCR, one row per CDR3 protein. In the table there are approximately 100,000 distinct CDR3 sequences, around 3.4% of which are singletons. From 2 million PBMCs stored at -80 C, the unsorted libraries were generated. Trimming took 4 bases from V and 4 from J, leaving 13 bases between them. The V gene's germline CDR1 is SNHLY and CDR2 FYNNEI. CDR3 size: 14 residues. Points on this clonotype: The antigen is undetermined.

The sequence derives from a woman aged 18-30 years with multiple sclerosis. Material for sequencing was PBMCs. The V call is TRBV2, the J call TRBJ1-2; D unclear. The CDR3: CASSALSSAYGYTF. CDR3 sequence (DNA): TGTGCCAGCAGTGCTCTATCCTCGGCCTATGGCTACACCTTC. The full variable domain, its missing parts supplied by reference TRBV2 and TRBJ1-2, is EPEVTQTPSHQVTQMGQEVILRCVPISNHLYFYWYRQILGQKVEFLVSFYNNEISEKSEIFDDQFSVERPDGSNFTLKIRSTKLEDSAMYFCASSALSSAYGYTFGSGTRLTVV.